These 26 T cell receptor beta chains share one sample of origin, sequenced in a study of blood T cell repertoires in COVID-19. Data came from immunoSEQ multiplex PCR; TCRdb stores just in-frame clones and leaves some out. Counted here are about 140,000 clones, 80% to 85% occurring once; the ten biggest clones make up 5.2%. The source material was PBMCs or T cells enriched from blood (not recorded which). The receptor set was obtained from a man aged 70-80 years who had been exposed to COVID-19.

Here the CDR3 reads CASSTKDRGTNSPLHF. In DNA form, the CDR3 reads TGTGCCAGCAGCACTAAGGACAGGGGGACTAATTCACCCCTCCACTTT. The V call is TRBV6-2 or TRBV6-3, the J call TRBJ1-6, with 10 nucleotides matching TRBD1. The V segment lost 6 bases and the J segment 6 bases; nucleotides outside the gene matches: 8. The germline V gene has CDR1 MNHEY and CDR2 SVGEGT. CDR3 length: 16 residues.

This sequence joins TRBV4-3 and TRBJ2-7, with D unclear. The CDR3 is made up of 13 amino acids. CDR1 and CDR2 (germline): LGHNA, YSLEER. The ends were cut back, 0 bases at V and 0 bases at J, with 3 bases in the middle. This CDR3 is CASSQDFSYEQYF. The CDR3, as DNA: TGCGCCAGCAGCCAAGACTTCTCCTACGAGCAGTACTTC.

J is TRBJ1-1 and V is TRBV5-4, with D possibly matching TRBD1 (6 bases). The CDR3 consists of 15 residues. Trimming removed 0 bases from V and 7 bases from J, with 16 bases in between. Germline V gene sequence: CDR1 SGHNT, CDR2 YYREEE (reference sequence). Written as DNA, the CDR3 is TGTGCCAGCAGCTTGGCCGGAGGGGGGGGGATTGAAGCTTTCTTT. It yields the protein CASSLAGGGGIEAFF.

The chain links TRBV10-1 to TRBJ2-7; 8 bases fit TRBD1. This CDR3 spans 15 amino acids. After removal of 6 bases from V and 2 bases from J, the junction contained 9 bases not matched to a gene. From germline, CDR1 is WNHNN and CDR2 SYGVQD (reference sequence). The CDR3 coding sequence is TGCGCCAGCAGCGCCGGGACAGGCACTACCTACGAGCAGTACTTC. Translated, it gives CASSAGTGTTYEQYF.

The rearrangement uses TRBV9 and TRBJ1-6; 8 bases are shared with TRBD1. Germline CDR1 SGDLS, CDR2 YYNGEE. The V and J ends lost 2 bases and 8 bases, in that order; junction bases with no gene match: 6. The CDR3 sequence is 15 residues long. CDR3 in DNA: TGTGCCAGCAGCGTTACGACAGGGGTTGATTCACCCCTCCACTTT. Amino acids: CASSVTTGVDSPLHF.

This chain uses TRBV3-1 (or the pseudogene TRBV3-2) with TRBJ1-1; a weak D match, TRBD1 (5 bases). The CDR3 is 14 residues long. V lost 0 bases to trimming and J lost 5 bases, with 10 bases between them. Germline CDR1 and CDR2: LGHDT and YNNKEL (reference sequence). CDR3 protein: CASSQDTRGTEAFF. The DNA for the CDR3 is TGTGCCAGCAGCCAAGACACAAGGGGAACTGAAGCTTTCTTT.

Written as DNA, the CDR3 is TGTGCCAGCAGCCAGGGACAAACCTACGAGCAGTACTTC. Amino acids: CASSQGQTYEQYF. This chain joins TRBV5-5 and TRBJ2-7; the D gene is possibly TRBD1 (6 bases). Germline V gene lookup returns CDR1 SGHKS and CDR2 YYEKEE (reference sequence). V was pared by 4 bases and J by 2 bases, with 10 bases between. The CDR3 is 13 residues long.

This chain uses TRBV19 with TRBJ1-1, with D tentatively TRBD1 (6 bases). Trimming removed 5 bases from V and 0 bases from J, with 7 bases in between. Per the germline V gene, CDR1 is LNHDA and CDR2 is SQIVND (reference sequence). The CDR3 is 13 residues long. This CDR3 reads CASSQGMNTEAFF. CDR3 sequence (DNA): TGTGCCAGTAGTCAGGGGATGAACACTGAAGCTTTCTTT.

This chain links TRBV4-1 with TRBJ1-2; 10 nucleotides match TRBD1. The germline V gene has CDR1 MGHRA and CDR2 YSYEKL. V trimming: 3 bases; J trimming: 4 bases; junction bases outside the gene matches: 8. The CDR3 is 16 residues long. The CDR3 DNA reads TGCGCCAGCAGCCAGGTTCCCGGGACAGGGGCCTATGGCTACACCTTC. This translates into CASSQVPGTGAYGYTF.

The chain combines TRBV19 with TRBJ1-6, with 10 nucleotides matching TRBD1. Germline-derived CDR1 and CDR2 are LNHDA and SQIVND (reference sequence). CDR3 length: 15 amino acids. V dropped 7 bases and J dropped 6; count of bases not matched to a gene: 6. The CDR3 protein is CASTGTGAPNSPLHF. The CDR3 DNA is TGTGCCAGTACCGGGACAGGGGCTCCTAATTCACCCCTCCACTTT.

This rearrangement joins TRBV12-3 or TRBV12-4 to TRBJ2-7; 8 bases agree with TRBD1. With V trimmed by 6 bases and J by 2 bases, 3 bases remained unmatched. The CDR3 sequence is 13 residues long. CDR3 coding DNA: TGTGCCAGCAGCCGACAGGGGCCCTACGAGCAGTACTTC. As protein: CASSRQGPYEQYF.

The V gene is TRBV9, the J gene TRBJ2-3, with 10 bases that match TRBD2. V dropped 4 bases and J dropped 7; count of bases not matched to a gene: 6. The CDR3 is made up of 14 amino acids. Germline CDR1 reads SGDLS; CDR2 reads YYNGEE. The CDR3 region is CASSTGTSAYTQYF. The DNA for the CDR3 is TGTGCCAGCAGCACCGGGACTAGCGCTTATACGCAGTATTTT.

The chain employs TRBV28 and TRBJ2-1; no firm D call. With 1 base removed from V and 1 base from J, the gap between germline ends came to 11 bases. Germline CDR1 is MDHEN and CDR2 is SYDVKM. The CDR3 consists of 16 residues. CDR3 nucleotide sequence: TGTGCCAGCAGTTTATATGCTATGGTATCCTACAATGAGCAGTTCTTC. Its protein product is CASSLYAMVSYNEQFF.

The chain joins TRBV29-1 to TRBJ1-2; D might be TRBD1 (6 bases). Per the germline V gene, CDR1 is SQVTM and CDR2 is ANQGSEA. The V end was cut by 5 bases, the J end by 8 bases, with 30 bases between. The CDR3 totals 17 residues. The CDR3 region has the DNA TGCAGCGTTTTACCAGACTTGACAGGAACGAGAAGAGGCGGCTACACCTTC. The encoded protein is CSVLPDLTGTRRGGYTF.

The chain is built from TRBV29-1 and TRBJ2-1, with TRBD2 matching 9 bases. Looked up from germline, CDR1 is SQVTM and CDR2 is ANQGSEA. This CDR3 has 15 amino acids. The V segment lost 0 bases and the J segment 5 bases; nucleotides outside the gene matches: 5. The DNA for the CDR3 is TGCAGCGTTGAAGATCCGCTAGCGGGAAACAATGAGCAGTTCTTC. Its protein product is CSVEDPLAGNNEQFF.

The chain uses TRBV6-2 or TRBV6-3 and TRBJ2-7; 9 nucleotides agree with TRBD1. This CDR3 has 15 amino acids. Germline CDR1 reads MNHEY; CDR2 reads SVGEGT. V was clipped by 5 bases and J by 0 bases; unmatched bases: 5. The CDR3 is CASSHATGGSYEQYF. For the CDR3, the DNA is TGTGCCAGCAGTCATGCGACAGGGGGCTCCTACGAGCAGTACTTC.

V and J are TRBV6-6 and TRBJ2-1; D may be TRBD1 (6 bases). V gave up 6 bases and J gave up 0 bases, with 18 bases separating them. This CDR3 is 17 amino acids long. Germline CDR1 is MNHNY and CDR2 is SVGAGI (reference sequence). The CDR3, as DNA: TGTGCCAGCAGCCGAACGTCAGGGGCCCGCTCCTACAATGAGCAGTTCTTC. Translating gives CASSRTSGARSYNEQFF.

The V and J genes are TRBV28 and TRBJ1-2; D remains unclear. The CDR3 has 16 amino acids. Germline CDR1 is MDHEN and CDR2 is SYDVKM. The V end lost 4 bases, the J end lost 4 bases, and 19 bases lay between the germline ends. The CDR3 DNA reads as TGTGCCAGCAGTTCTGGCTCGGGGATAGGGCGCTATGGCTACACCTTC. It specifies CASSSGSGIGRYGYTF.

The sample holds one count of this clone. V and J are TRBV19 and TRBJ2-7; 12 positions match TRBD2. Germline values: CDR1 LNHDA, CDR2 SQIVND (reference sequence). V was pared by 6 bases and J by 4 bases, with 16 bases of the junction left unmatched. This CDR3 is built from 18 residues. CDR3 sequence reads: CASSATSGSMAELYEQYF. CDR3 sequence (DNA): TGTGCCAGTAGCGCGACTAGCGGGAGTATGGCCGAGCTTTACGAGCAGTACTTC.

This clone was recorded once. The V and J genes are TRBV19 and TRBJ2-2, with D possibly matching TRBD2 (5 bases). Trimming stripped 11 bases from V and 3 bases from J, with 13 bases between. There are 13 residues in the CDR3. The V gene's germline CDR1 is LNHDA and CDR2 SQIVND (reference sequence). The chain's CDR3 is CAGGFSHTGELFF. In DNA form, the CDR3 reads TGTGCCGGAGGATTCTCCCACACCGGGGAGCTGTTTTTT.

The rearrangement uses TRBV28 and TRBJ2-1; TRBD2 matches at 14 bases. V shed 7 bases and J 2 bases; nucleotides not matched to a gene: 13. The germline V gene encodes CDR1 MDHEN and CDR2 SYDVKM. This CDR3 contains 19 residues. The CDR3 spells CASTRTGTSGGGAYNEQFF. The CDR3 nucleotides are TGTGCCAGCACGAGAACCGGGACTAGCGGGGGTGGAGCCTACAATGAGCAGTTCTTC.

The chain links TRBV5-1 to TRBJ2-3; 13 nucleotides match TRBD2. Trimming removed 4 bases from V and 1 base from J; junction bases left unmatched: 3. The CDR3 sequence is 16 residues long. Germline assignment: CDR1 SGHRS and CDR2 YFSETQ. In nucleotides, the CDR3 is TGCGCCAGCAGCCGGACTAGCGGGAGCGGCACAGATACGCAGTATTTT. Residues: CASSRTSGSGTDTQYF.

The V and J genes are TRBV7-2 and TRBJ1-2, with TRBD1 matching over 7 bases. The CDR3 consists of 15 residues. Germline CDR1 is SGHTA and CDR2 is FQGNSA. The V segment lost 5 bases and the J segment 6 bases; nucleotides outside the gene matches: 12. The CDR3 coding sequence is TGTGCCAGCAGCGGAAGACAGGGCGGGGAGGATGGCTACACCTTC. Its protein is CASSGRQGGEDGYTF.

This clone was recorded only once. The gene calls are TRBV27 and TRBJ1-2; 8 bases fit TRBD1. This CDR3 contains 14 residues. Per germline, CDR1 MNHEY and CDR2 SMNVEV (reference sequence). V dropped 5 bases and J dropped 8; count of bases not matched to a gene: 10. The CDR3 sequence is CASSPPGGSGGYTF. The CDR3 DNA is TGTGCCAGCAGTCCCCCAGGGGGCTCGGGAGGCTACACCTTC.

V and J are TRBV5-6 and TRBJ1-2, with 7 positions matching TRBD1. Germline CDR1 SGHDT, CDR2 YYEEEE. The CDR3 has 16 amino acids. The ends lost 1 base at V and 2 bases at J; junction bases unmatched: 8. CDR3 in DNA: TGTGCCAGCAGCTTGAAGGGGGCGGCTGGGAACTATGGCTACACCTTC. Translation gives CASSLKGAAGNYGYTF.

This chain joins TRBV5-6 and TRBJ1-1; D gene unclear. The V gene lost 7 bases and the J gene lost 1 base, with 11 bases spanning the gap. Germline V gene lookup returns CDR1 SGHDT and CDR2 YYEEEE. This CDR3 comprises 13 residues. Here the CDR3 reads CASSKAGNTEAFF. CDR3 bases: TGTGCCAGCTCCAAGGCAGGGAACACTGAAGCTTTCTTT.